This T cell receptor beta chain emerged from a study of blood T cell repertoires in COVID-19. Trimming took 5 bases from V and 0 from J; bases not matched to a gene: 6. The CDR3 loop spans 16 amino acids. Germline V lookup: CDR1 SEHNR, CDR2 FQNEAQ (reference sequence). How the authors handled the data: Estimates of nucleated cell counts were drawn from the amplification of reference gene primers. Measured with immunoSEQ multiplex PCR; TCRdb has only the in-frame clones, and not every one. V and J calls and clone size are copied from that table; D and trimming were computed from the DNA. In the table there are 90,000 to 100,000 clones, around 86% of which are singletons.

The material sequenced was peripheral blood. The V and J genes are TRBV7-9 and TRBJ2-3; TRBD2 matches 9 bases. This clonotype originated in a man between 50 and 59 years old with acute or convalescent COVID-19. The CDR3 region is CASSLPTSGSTDTQYF. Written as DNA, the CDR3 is TGTGCCAGCAGCCTGCCGACTAGCGGTAGCACAGATACGCAGTATTTT. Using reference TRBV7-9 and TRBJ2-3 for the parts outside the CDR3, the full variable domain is DTGVSQNPRHKITKRGQNVTFRCDPISEHNRLYWYRQTLGQGPEFLTYFQNEAQLEKSRLLSDRFSAERPKGSFSTLEIQRTEQGDSAMYLCASSLPTSGSTDTQYFGPGTRLTVL.